This passage covers 16 T cell receptor beta chains from one sample sequenced in a study of pediatric ulcerative colitis. Clones were sequenced by immunoSEQ multiplex PCR, and TCRdb holds only the in-frame ones, with some missing. This table has 15,000 to 20,000 clones, over 70% appearing once. One to two pinch biopsies were taken from the rectum during colonoscopy. Sequences were obtained from gut tissue. Receptor source: a boy younger than 18 who was a control in a study of pediatric ulcerative colitis.

The chain uses TRBV7-3 and TRBJ1-2; no definite D call. V was clipped by 1 base and J by 2 bases, with 23 bases between them. Looked up from germline, CDR1 is SGHTA and CDR2 is FQGTGA. The CDR3 totals 19 residues. The CDR3 DNA follows: TGTGCCAGCAGCTTAATGTTTGTGTCGTTGGGCGGGTCGAACTATGGCTACACCTTC. It translates to CASSLMFVSLGGSNYGYTF.

This clone has a single count. J is TRBJ2-5 and V is TRBV14; 8 bases are shared with TRBD2. This CDR3 contains 17 residues. The germline gives CDR1 SGHDN, CDR2 FVKESK. Trimming cost V 4 bases and J 0 bases; bases outside gene matches: 10. Here the CDR3 reads CASSLGGAGKDQETQYF. The CDR3 bases are TGTGCCAGCAGCCTCGGGGGGGCAGGTAAGGACCAAGAGACCCAGTACTTC.

The chain joins TRBV29-1 to TRBJ1-1, with D perhaps matching TRBD1 (5 bases). The CDR3 loop spans 11 amino acids. Germline V gene data show CDR1 as SQVTM and CDR2 as ANQGSEA. The V end lost 4 bases, the J end lost 9 bases, and 12 bases lay between the germline ends. The CDR3: CSVVPQGKAFF. The CDR3 nucleotides are TGCAGCGTTGTACCTCAGGGAAAAGCTTTCTTT.

The rearrangement uses TRBV7-9 and TRBJ2-7; a weak D match, TRBD2 (5 bases). The CDR3 contains 14 residues. Germline V lookup: CDR1 SEHNR, CDR2 FQNEAQ (reference sequence). V gave up 8 bases and J gave up 2 bases, with 16 bases separating them. CDR3 region: CASGPSRAAYEQYF. DNA for the CDR3: TGTGCCAGCGGTCCTAGCCGGGCCGCCTACGAGCAGTACTTC.

V usage is TRBV9 and J usage is TRBJ2-7, with TRBD1 matching 8 bases. The CDR3 has 14 amino acids. The germline gives CDR1 SGDLS, CDR2 YYNGEE. Germline trimming cut 4 bases from V and 4 bases from J; bases unmatched to any gene: 7. CDR3 sequence (DNA): TGTGCCAGCAGCCGCGGACAGGGTTTATACGAGCAGTACTTC. This sequence encodes CASSRGQGLYEQYF.

The V gene is TRBV10-2, the J gene TRBJ1-6; D gene ambiguous. Trimming pared 4 bases from V and 4 bases from J, leaving 11 bases between. Germline CDR1 reads WSHSY; CDR2 reads SAAADI. CDR3 length: 15 residues. The CDR3 loop reads CASSVDNPYNSPLHF. The CDR3 nucleotides are TGCGCCAGCAGTGTCGATAACCCTTATAATTCACCCCTCCACTTT.

This clone was counted a few times. The CDR3 bases are TGCGCCAGCAGCCACACTAGCGAGCCCTCCTACGAGCAGTACTTC. Translating gives CASSHTSEPSYEQYF. V gene TRBV4-3 combines with J gene TRBJ2-7; 7 bases are shared with TRBD2. The CDR3 consists of 15 residues. The J segment lost 0 bases and the V segment lost 3 bases, leaving 5 bases of the junction unmatched. Germline loops: CDR1 LGHNA, CDR2 YSLEER.

This chain links TRBV6-5 with TRBJ1-1; D not certain. From germline, CDR1 is MNHEY and CDR2 SVGAGI. The CDR3 runs to 12 residues. Between the trimmed V and J ends, which lost 6 bases and 3 bases, there was a span of 8 bases. CDR3 nucleotides: TGTGCCAGCAGCCAAAGGGACACTGAAGCTTTCTTT. It translates to CASSQRDTEAFF.

V usage is TRBV30 and J usage is TRBJ1-4, with D uncertain. CDR1 GTSNPN and CDR2 SVGIG come from the germline V gene (reference sequence). The CDR3 loop spans 13 amino acids. The V end was cut by 0 bases, the J end by 4 bases, with 6 bases between. The DNA for the CDR3 is TGTGCCTGGAGTGTACAGATTAATGAAAAACTGTTTTTT. Translated, it gives CAWSVQINEKLFF. Together with reference TRBV30 and TRBJ1-4, the CDR3 gives the full variable domain: SQTIHQWPATLVQPVGSPLSLECTVEGTSNPNLYWYRQAAGRGLQLLFYSVGIGQISSEVPQNLSASRPQDRQFILSSKKLLLSDSGFYLCAWSVQINEKLFFGSGTQLSVL.

The chain uses TRBV7-2 and TRBJ2-2, with D possibly being TRBD2 (6 bases). This CDR3 has 16 amino acids. The germline CDR1 and CDR2 sequences are SGHTA and FQGNSA. V lost 5 bases and J 0 bases, leaving 13 bases between the germline ends. The CDR3 DNA follows: TGTGCCAGCAGCAATTTCTTAGCGGCGAACACCGGGGAGCTGTTTTTT. Translated: CASSNFLAANTGELFF.

The V gene is TRBV6-1, the J gene TRBJ2-7; 9 bases map to TRBD2. The CDR3 has 15 residues. J lost 2 bases, V lost 4 bases, and 6 bases had no gene match. Germline values: CDR1 MNHNS, CDR2 SASEGT. For the CDR3, the DNA is TGTGCCAGCAGTGTAATAAGGACTAGCGCCTACGAGCAGTACTTC. It yields the protein CASSVIRTSAYEQYF.

V is TRBV12-5 and J is TRBJ2-3, with no clear D. V lost 1 base and J 5 bases, leaving 10 bases between the germline ends. Per the germline V gene, CDR1 is LGHNT and CDR2 is FRNRAP. This CDR3 comprises 14 residues. The CDR3 DNA follows: TGTGCTAGTGGTTTGGATTTTCCCTTAGATACGCAGTATTTT. As protein: CASGLDFPLDTQYF.

The CDR3 spells CASSPARGSYEQFF. The CDR3 DNA reads TGTGCCAGCAGCCCAGCTAGAGGTAGCTATGAGCAGTTCTTC. This sequence joins TRBV4-2 and TRBJ2-1; D ambiguous. The germline V gene encodes CDR1 LGHNA and CDR2 YNFKEQ. The CDR3 has 14 residues. V was cut by 4 bases and J by 8 bases, with 15 bases left in between.

The gene calls are TRBV10-3 and TRBJ1-2; D is undetermined. V dropped 2 bases and J dropped 5 bases, with 9 bases sitting between them. Germline CDR1 reads ENHRY; CDR2 reads SYGVKD. The CDR3 sequence is 13 residues long. The CDR3 bases are TGTGCCATCAGTGAGGGGTCCTCTTATGGCTACACCTTC. This translates into CAISEGSSYGYTF.

The gene calls are TRBV7-9 and TRBJ2-1; 7 bases align to TRBD2. The CDR3 runs to 15 residues. Germline loops: CDR1 SEHNR, CDR2 FQNEAQ (reference sequence). Trimming cost V 5 bases and J 6 bases; bases outside gene matches: 10. The DNA for the CDR3 is TGTGCCAGCAGCGACCCCCGGTGGGGGGGCAATGAGCAGTTCTTC. Translating it yields CASSDPRWGGNEQFF. Based on the CDR3 plus reference TRBV7-9 and TRBJ2-1, the full variable domain is DTGVSQNPRHKITKRGQNVTFRCDPISEHNRLYWYRQTLGQGPEFLTYFQNEAQLEKSRLLSDRFSAERPKGSFSTLEIQRTEQGDSAMYLCASSDPRWGGNEQFFGPGTRLTVL.

The chain is built from TRBV5-1 and TRBJ1-2, with D possibly TRBD1 on 6 matching bases. The V end was cut by 7 bases, the J end by 3 bases, with 13 bases between. The germline gives CDR1 SGHRS, CDR2 YFSETQ. The CDR3 runs 13 residues. The chain's CDR3 is CASPRDKDYGYTF. The CDR3 DNA reads as TGCGCCAGCCCCCGGGACAAAGACTATGGCTACACCTTC.